This is a list of T cell receptor beta chains from one sample in a study of Graves' ophthalmopathy and Graves' hyperthyroidism. TCRdb ran MiXCR on the multiplex PCR reads and lists one entry per CDR3 protein. The sample carries about 740,000 distinct CDR3 sequences, around 40% recorded once. Sequenced: peripheral blood. The receptors were gathered from an adult man with Graves' ophthalmopathy. Both conserved end residues are part of each CDR3. A D gene is named only where the DNA matches it firmly. The size of a clone is reported for some rows only, either as once, few or many, or as a class for expanded clones.

>NA|NA|TRBJ2-3|TRBV20-1
CSAQTGTDTQYF
TGCAGTGCTCAGACAGGCACAGATACGCAGTATTTT
>NA|NA|TRBJ2-6|TRBV10-2
CASSRGQAGANVLTF
TGTGCCAGCTCTCGGGGGCAGGCTGGGGCCAACGTCCTGACTTTC
>NA|TRBD1|TRBJ1-1|TRBV6-5
CASHRGVGTEAFF
TGTGCCAGCCACAGGGGAGTCGGCACTGAAGCTTTCTTT
>NA|NA|TRBJ2-6|TRBV7-2
CASTRRGWANVLTF
TGTGCCAGCACCAGGAGGGGGTGGGCCAACGTCCTGACTTTC
>NA|TRBD1|TRBJ2-7|TRBV7-2
CAGSLTNRGRIYEQYF
TGTGCCGGCAGCTTAACCAACAGGGGGAGGATCTACGAGCAGTACTTC
>NA|NA|TRBJ1-6|TRBV29-1
CSLLPGNSPLHF
TGCAGCTTGCTTCCAGGCAATTCACCCCTCCACTTT
>NA|NA|TRBJ2-2|TRBV25-1
CASRRGFTNTGELFF
TGTGCCAGCAGGCGAGGGTTTACGAACACCGGGGAGCTGTTTTTT
>NA|TRBD1|TRBJ1-5|TRBV6-6
CASSDDWTGGNQPQHF
TGTGCCAGCAGTGATGACTGGACAGGGGGAAATCAGCCCCAGCATTTT
>many|TRBD2|TRBJ2-2|TRBV25-1
CASSEREAGELFF
TGTGCCAGCAGTGAGCGGGAGGCCGGGGAGCTGTTTTTT
>NA|TRBD1|TRBJ2-7|TRBV14
CASRRTGAARYF
TGTGCCAGCAGACGAACAGGGGCCGCGAGGTACTTC
>NA|TRBD1|TRBJ1-5|TRBV12-3/TRBV12-4
CASSSGTGGLIRDQPQHF
TGTGCCAGCAGCTCTGGGACAGGGGGCTTGATCAGGGATCAGCCCCAGCATTTT
>NA|TRBD1|TRBJ2-5|TRBV2
CASSLTGYETQYF
TGTGCCAGCAGTTTGACAGGGTACGAGACCCAGTACTTC
>few|TRBD1|TRBJ1-2|TRBV10-3
CASRALTGSDYGYTF
TGTGCCAGCAGAGCTTTGACAGGGAGCGACTATGGCTACACCTTC
>many|TRBD1|TRBJ1-1|TRBV9
CASSPQGMGTEAFF
TGTGCCAGCAGCCCACAGGGGATGGGCACTGAAGCTTTCTTT
>few|NA|TRBJ1-1|TRBV20-1
CSARVPLMNTEAFF
TGCAGTGCTAGAGTTCCACTCATGAACACTGAAGCTTTCTTT
>NA|TRBD1|TRBJ1-2|TRBV25-1
CASSFGDRGFNYGYTF
TGTGCCAGCAGCTTTGGGGACAGGGGCTTTAACTATGGCTACACCTTC
>many|NA|TRBJ1-5|TRBV19
CASSEWRNQPQHF
TGTGCCAGTAGTGAGTGGCGCAATCAGCCCCAGCATTTT
>NA|NA|TRBJ1-2|TRBV25-1
CASSDQGSYGYTF
TGTGCCAGCAGCGACCAGGGTTCCTATGGCTACACCTTC
>NA|NA|TRBJ2-7|TRBV29-1
CSVETRLDGQYF
TGCAGCGTTGAAACCAGGTTGGACGGGCAGTACTTC
>few|NA|TRBJ1-2|TRBV5-1
CASRRDGGNYDGYTF
TGCGCCAGCAGACGGGACGGGGGGAACTATGATGGCTACACCTTC
>many|TRBD1|TRBJ1-5|TRBV10-3
CAISEETGEHQPQHF
TGTGCCATCAGTGAGGAGACAGGGGAACATCAGCCCCAGCATTTT
>NA|TRBD1|TRBJ1-5|TRBV24-1
CATSAGTGVRDQPQHF
TGTGCCACCAGCGCCGGGACAGGGGTTCGAGATCAGCCCCAGCATTTT
>few|NA|TRBJ1-5|TRBV19
CASRPSLNQPQHF
TGTGCCAGTAGGCCCTCGTTGAATCAGCCCCAGCATTTT
>NA|NA|TRBJ2-7|TRBV7-9
CASGALGTYEQYF
TGCGCCAGCGGAGCGTTAGGAACCTACGAGCAGTACTTC
>NA|NA|TRBJ2-5|TRBV29-1
CSALTRTETQYF
TGCAGCGCCCTTACCCGGACAGAGACCCAGTACTTC
>NA|TRBD2|TRBJ2-5|TRBV2
CASRAWTSGNKETQYF
TGTGCCAGCAGAGCATGGACTAGCGGGAACAAAGAGACCCAGTACTTC
>few|NA|TRBJ2-5|TRBV12-3/TRBV12-4
CASSPQQETQYF
TGTGCCAGCAGCCCCCAGCAAGAGACCCAGTACTTC
>many|TRBD2|TRBJ2-7|TRBV9
CASSVGLAGKFYEQYF
TGTGCCAGCAGCGTAGGACTAGCGGGCAAATTCTACGAGCAGTACTTC
>many|TRBD1|TRBJ1-2|TRBV29-1
CSVRPDRGNYGYTF
TGCAGCGTGCGACCGGACAGGGGAAACTATGGCTACACCTTC
>NA|NA|TRBJ2-7|TRBV29-1
CSGRDNGQGVASEQYF
TGCAGCGGGAGGGACAATGGCCAGGGGGTGGCGAGTGAGCAGTACTTC
>NA|TRBD1|TRBJ2-2|TRBV29-1
CSVGTGDTGELFF
TGCAGCGTGGGGACAGGGGACACCGGGGAGCTGTTTTTT
>many|NA|TRBJ2-5|TRBV29-1
CSVEGQTETQYF
TGCAGCGTTGAAGGTCAGACAGAGACCCAGTACTTC
>many|NA|TRBJ2-7|TRBV27
CASSFSGTYEQYF
TGTGCCAGCAGCTTCAGCGGAACGTACGAGCAGTACTTC
>NA|NA|TRBJ2-5|TRBV29-1
CSQDPGGARETQYF
TGCAGCCAAGATCCGGGGGGCGCAAGGGAGACCCAGTACTTC
>NA|NA|TRBJ1-2|TRBV10-3
CAPLGLGSYGYTF
TGTGCCCCCCTGGGGCTCGGGAGCTATGGCTACACCTTC
>few|NA|TRBJ1-1|TRBV7-9
CASSLTPSNKNTEAFF
TGTGCCAGCAGCTTGACTCCTTCAAACAAGAACACTGAAGCTTTCTTT
>NA|NA|TRBJ2-7|TRBV19
CASSISEAYEQYF
TGTGCCAGTAGTATCTCTGAAGCGTACGAGCAGTACTTC
>many|TRBD1|TRBJ1-1|TRBV19
CASSRSYRGQGTEAFF
TGTGCCAGTAGTAGGAGTTACAGGGGGCAAGGCACTGAAGCTTTCTTT
>many|TRBD1|TRBJ2-5|TRBV29-1
CSVEEGGQGANQETQYF
TGCAGCGTTGAAGAGGGGGGACAGGGGGCAAACCAAGAGACCCAGTACTTC
>many|NA|TRBJ1-1|TRBV2
CASRTWGMNTEAFF
TGTGCCAGCAGAACCTGGGGTATGAACACTGAAGCTTTCTTT
>many|TRBD1|TRBJ1-3|TRBV10-3
CAISEQGDRVNHDPSSGNTIYF
TGTGCCATCAGTGAGCAGGGGGACAGGGTAAACCACGATCCCAGCTCTGGAAACACCATATATTTT
>many|NA|TRBJ1-1|TRBV29-1
CSVETDGNTEAFF
TGCAGCGTTGAAACGGACGGGAACACTGAAGCTTTCTTT
>NA|NA|TRBJ1-1|TRBV7-2
CASSIPSQGRGGRRTEAFF
TGTGCCAGCAGCATACCATCTCAGGGGCGTGGGGGTAGGCGAACTGAAGCTTTCTTT